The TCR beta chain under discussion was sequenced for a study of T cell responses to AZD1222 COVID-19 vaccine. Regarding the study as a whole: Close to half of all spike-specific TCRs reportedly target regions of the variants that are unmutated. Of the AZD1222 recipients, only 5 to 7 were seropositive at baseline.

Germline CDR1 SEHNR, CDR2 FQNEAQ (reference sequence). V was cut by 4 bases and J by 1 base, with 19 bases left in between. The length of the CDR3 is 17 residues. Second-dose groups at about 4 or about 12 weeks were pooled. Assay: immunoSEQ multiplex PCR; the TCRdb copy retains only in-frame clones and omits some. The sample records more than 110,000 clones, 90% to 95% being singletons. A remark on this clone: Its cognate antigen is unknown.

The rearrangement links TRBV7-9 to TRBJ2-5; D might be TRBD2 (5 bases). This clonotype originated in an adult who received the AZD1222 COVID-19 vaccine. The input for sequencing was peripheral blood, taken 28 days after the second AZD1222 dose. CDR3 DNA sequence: TGTGCCAGCAGCTCCGACTTCAACAAAGAGGGCCAAGAGACCCAGTACTTC. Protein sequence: CASSSDFNKEGQETQYF. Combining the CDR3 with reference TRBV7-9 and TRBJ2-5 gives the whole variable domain DTGVSQNPRHKITKRGQNVTFRCDPISEHNRLYWYRQTLGQGPEFLTYFQNEAQLEKSRLLSDRFSAERPKGSFSTLEIQRTEQGDSAMYLCASSSDFNKEGQETQYFGPGTRLLVL.